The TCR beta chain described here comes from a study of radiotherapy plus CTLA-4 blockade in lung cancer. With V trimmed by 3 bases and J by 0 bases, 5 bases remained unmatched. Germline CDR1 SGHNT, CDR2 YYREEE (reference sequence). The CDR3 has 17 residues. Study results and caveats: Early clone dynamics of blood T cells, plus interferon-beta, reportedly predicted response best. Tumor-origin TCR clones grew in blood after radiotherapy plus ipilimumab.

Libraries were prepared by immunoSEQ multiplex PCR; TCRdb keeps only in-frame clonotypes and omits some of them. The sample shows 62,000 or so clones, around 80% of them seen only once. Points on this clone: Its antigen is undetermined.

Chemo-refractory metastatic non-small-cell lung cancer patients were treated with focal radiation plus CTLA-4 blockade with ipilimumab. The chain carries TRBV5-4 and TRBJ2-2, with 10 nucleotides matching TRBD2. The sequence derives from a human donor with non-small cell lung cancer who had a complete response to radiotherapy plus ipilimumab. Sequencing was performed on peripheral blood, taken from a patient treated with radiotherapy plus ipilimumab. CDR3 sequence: CASSSGSGGANTGELFF. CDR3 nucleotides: TGTGCCAGCAGCTCTGGAAGCGGGGGGGCGAACACCGGGGAGCTGTTTTTT.